This TCR beta chain derives from a study of blood T cell repertoires in COVID-19. The CDR3 contains 13 residues. Germline loops: CDR1 DFQATT, CDR2 SNEGSKA (reference sequence). V lost 3 bases to trimming and J lost 1 base, with 6 bases between them. In the original analysis: Using reference gene primer amplification, nucleated cell counts were estimated. The method was immunoSEQ multiplex PCR; TCRdb's version includes in-frame clones alone and lacks a portion of them. V and J calls and clone size come straight from that table; D and trimming were deduced from the DNA. This sample yields some 140,000 clones, of which 84% are seen a single time; about 1.5% belongs to the top ten.

The TCR comes from a man in his fifties or sixties with acute or convalescent COVID-19. Source material: peripheral blood. The chain has TRBV20-1 and TRBJ2-2; unclear D gene. CDR3 amino acids: CSASPRNTGELFF. In DNA, the CDR3 is TGCAGTGCTAGTCCCAGGAACACCGGGGAGCTGTTTTTT.